In its sample, the clone carrying this T cell receptor beta chain was seen a few times. Its antigen is as yet unknown. This entry comes from a study of T cell responses to AZD1222 COVID-19 vaccine. Study-wide findings and caveats: Donors, mostly white British, included more females; clonal diversity was possibly underestimated. Regions 160-218 and 743-854 dominated among vaccine-associated CD4 TCRs spanning spike.

Some clones are missing from TCRdb's copy, which holds only in-frame ones; the method was immunoSEQ multiplex PCR. The sample shows 140,000 to 150,000 clones, 93% of them seen only once. In germline, CDR1 is MDHEN, CDR2 SYDVKM. V shed 3 bases and J shed 6 bases, with 3 bases lying between them. This CDR3 contains 10 residues. The sequencing here drew on peripheral blood, taken after recovery from COVID-19. V usage is TRBV28 and J usage is TRBJ2-7; D not resolved. This clonotype was obtained from an adult who had recovered from COVID-19. The CDR3 region is CASSFVEQYF. The CDR3 region has the DNA TGTGCCAGCAGTTTCGTCGAGCAGTACTTC.